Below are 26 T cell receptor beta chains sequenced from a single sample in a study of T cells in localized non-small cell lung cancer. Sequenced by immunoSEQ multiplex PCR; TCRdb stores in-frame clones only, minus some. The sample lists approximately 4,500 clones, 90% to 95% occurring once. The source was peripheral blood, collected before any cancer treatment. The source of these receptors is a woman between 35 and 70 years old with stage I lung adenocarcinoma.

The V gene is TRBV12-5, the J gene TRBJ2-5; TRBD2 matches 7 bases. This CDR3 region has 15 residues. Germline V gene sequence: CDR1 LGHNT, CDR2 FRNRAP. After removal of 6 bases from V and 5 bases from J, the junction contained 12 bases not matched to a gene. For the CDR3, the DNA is TGTGCTAGTGGGTCCGGGACTACGGACGGTGAGACCCAGTACTTC. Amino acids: CASGSGTTDGETQYF.

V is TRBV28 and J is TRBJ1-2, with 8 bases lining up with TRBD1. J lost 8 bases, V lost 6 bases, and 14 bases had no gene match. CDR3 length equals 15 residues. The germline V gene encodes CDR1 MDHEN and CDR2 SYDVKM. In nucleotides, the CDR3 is TGTGCCAGCAGCCCGAGACAGGGGCTACGGAACGGCTACACCTTC. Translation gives CASSPRQGLRNGYTF.

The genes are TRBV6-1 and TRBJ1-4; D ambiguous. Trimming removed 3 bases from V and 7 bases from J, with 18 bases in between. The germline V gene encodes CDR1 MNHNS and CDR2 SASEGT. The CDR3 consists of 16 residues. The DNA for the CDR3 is TGTGCCAGCAGTGATGGATCCGGGTCCGGGAGTGAAAAACTGTTTTTT. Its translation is CASSDGSGSGSEKLFF.

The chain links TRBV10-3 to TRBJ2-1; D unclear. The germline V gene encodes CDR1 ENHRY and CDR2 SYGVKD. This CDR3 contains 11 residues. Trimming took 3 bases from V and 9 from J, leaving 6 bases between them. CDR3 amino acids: CAISEIFEQFF. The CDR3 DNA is TGTGCCATCAGTGAAATATTTGAGCAGTTCTTC.

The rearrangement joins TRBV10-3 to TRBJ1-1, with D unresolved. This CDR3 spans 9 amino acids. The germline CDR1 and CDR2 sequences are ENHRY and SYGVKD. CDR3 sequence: CASTARGFF. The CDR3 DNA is TGTGCTAGTACTGCCAGAGGTTTCTTT.

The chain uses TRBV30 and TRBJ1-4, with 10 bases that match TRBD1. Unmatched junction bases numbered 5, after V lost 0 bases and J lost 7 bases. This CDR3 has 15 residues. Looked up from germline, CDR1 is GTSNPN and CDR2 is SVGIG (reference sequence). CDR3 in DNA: TGTGCCTGGAGTGTAAAGACAGGGGGCTTTGAAAAACTGTTTTTT. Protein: CAWSVKTGGFEKLFF.

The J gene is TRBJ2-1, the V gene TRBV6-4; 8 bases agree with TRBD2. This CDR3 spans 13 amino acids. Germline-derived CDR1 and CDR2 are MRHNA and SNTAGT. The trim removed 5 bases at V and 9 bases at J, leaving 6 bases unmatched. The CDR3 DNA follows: TGTGCCAGCAGTCGGGTTAGCGGGATTGAGCAGTTCTTC. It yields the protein CASSRVSGIEQFF.

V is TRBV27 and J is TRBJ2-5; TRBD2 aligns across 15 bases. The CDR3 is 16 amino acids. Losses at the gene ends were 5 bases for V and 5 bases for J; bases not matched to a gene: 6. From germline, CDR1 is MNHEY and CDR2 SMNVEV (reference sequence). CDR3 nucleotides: TGTGCCAGCAGTCCCCGGACTAGCGGGAGGGTCGAGACCCAGTACTTC. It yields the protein CASSPRTSGRVETQYF.

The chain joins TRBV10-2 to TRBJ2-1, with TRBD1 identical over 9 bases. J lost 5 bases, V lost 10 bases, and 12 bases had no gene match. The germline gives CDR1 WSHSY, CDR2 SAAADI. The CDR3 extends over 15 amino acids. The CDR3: CATKAFTGGDNEQFF. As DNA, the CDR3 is TGCGCCACCAAAGCCTTTACAGGGGGCGACAATGAGCAGTTCTTC.

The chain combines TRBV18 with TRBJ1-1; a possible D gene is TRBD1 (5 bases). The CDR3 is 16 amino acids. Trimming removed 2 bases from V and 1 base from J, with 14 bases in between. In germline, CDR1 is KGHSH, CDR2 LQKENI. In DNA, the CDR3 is TGTGCCAGCTCACCATCTAGAAGAGGGGAGAACACTGAAGCTTTCTTT. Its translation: CASSPSRRGENTEAFF.

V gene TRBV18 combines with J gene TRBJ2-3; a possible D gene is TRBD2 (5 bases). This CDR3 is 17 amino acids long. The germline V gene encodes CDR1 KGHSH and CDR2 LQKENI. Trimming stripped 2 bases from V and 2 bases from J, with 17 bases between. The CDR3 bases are TGTGCCAGCTCACCAAATCCGAGGGTTGGGCACACAGATACGCAGTATTTT. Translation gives CASSPNPRVGHTDTQYF.

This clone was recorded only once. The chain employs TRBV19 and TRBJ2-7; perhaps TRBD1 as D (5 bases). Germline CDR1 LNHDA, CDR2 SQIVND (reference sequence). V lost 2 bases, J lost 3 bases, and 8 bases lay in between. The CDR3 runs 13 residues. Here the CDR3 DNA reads TGTGCCAGTAGTATAAGGGGATTCTACGAGCAGTACTTC. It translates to CASSIRGFYEQYF.

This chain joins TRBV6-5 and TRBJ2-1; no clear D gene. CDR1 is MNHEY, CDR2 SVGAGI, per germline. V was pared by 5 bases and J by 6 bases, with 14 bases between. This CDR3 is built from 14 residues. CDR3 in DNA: TGTGCCAGCAGTGCCGCCGGTGTCGTCAATGAGCAGTTCTTC. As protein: CASSAAGVVNEQFF.

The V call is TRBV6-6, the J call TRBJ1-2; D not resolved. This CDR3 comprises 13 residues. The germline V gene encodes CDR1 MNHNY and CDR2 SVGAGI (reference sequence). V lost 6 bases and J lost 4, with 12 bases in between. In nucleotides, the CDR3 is TGTGCCAGCAGCCAGGACGGACTCTATGGCTACACCTTC. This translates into CASSQDGLYGYTF.

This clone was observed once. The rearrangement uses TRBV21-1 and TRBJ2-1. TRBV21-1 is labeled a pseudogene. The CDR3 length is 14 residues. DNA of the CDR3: TGTGCCAGCAGCCTAGAGGGACCGTGCAATGAGCAGTTCTTC. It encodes CASSLEGPCNEQFF.

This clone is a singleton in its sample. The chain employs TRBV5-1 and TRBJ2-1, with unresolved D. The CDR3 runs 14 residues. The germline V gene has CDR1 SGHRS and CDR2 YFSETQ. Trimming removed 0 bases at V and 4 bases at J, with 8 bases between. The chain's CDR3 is CASSLAADYNEQFF. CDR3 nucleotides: TGCGCCAGCAGCTTGGCCGCAGATTACAATGAGCAGTTCTTC.

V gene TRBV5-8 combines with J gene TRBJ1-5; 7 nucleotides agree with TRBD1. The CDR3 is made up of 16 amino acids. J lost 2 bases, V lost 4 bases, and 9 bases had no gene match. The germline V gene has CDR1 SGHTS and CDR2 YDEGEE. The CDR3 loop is CASSRTTGDGNQPQHF. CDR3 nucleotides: TGTGCCAGCAGCAGAACAACAGGGGATGGCAATCAGCCCCAGCATTTT.

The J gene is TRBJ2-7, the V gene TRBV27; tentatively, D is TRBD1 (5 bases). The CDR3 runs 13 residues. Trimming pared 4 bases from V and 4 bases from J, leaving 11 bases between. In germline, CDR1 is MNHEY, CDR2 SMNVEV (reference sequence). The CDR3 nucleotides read TGTGCCAGCAGTTCACCCGACAGATACGAGCAGTACTTC. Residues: CASSSPDRYEQYF.

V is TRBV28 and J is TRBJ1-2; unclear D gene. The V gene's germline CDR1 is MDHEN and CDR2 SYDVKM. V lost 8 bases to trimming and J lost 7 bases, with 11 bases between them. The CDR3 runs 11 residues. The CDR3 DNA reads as TGTGCCAGCGGGCCGGCGGTTGGCTACACCTTC. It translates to CASGPAVGYTF.

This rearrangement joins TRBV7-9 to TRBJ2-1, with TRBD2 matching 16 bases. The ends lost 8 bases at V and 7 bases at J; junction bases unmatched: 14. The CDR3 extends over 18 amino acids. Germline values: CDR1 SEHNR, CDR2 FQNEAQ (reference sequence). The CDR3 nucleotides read TGTGCCAGCCGGAACGGGACTAGCGGGAGGGCCGGTTGGAATGAGCAGTTCTTC. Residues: CASRNGTSGRAGWNEQFF.

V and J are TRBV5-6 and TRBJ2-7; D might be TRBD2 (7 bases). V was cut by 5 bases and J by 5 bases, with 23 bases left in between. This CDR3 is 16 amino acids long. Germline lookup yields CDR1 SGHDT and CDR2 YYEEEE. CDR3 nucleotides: TGTGCCAGCAGTCCCATGGGGGGGGGCGCACGGCACGAGCAGTACTTC. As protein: CASSPMGGGARHEQYF.

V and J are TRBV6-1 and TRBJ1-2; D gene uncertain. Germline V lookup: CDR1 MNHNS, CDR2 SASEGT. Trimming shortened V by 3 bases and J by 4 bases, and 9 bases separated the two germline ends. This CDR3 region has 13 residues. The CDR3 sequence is CASSDNRLYGYTF. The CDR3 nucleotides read TGTGCCAGCAGTGATAACAGACTCTATGGCTACACCTTC.

CDR3 coding DNA: TGTGCCAGCAGCCCCAACGGACCGCTCTCTGGAAACACCATATATTTT. Encoded protein: CASSPNGPLSGNTIYF. The rearrangement joins TRBV7-3 to TRBJ1-3; D unclear. V was shortened by 5 bases and J by 0 bases, with 14 bases between the two germline ends. Germline values: CDR1 SGHTA, CDR2 FQGTGA. This CDR3 region has 16 residues.

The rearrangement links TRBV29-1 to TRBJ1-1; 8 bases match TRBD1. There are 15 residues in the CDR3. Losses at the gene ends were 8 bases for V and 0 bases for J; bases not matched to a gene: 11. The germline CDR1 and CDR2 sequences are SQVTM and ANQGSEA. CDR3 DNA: TGCAGCATCTCGCAGGGGGCCTCTTTGAACACTGAAGCTTTCTTT. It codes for CSISQGASLNTEAFF.

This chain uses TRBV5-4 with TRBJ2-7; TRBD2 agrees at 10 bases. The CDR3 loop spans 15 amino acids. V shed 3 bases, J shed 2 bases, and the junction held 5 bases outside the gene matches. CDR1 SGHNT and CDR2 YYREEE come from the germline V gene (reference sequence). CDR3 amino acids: CASSSRTSGTYEQYF. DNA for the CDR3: TGTGCCAGCAGCTCCCGGACTAGCGGAACCTACGAGCAGTACTTC.

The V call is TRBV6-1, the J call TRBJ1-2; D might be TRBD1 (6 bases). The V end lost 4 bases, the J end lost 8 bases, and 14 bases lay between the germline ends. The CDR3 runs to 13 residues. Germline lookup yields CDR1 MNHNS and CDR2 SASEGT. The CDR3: CASSGGRGDGYTF. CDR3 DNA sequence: TGTGCCAGCAGTGGGGGCAGGGGAGACGGCTACACCTTC.